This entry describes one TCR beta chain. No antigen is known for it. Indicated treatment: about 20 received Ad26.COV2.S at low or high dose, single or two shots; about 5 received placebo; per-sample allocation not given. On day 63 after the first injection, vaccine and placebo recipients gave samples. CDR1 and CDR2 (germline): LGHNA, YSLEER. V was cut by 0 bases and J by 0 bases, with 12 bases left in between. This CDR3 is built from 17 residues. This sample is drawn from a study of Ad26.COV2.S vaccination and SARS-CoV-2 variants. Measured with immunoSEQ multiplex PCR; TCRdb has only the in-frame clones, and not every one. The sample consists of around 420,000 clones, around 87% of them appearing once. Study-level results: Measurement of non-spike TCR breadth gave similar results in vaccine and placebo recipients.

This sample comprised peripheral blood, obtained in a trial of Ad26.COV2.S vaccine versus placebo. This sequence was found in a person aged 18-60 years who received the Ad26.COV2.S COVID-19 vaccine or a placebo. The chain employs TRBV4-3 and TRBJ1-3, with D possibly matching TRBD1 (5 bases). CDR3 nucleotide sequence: TGCGCCAGCAGCCAAGATCCGGGGCCCCGCTCTGGAAACACCATATATTTT. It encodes CASSQDPGPRSGNTIYF.